This TCR beta chain was profiled in a study of blood T cell repertoires in COVID-19. Study background: Specimens from acute and convalescent COVID-19 originated in the United States, Italy and Spain. The cDNA or gDNA used as material had been derived from T cells, B-cell-depleted T cells, or PBMCs.

The CDR3 is made up of 15 amino acids. CDR1 is SGDLS and CDR2 is YYNGEE in the germline V gene. V lost 0 bases and J lost 6, with 15 bases in between. Authors' analysis steps: Reference gene primer amplification yielded estimated nucleated cell counts. The table came from immunoSEQ multiplex PCR; TCRdb's copy has only in-frame clones and leaves some out. For V, J and clone size, that table is used; D and trimming come from the DNA. Among approximately 240,000 clones listed, 75% to 85% were seen once. The sequenced material came from peripheral blood. The rearrangement joins TRBV9 to TRBJ1-1, with D unresolved. This receptor was identified in a human donor in a cohort sampled during active COVID-19. CDR3 coding DNA: TGTGCCAGCAGCGTAGTGATGCGCCAAGGAGCTGAAGCTTTCTTT. Translation gives CASSVVMRQGAEAFF. Filled out from reference TRBV9 and TRBJ1-1, the complete variable domain reads DSGVTQTPKHLITATGQRVTLRCSPRSGDLSVYWYQQSLDQGLQFLIQYYNGEERAKGNILERFSAQQFPDLHSELNLSSLELGDSALYFCASSVVMRQGAEAFFGQGTRLTVV.